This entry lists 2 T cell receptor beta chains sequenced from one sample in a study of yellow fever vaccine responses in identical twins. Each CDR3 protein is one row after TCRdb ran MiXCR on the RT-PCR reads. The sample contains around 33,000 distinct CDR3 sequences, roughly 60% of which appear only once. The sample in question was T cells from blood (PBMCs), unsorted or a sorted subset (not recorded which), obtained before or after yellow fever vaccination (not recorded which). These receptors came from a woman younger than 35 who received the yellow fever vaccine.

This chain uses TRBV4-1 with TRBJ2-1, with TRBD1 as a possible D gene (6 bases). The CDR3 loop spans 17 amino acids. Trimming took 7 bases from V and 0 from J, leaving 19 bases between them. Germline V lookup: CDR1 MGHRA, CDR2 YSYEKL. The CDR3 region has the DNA TGCGCCAGCATTGTATCGCTGGGGACATCCTCCTACAATGAGCAGTTCTTC. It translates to CASIVSLGTSSYNEQFF.

This CDR3 reads CASSLAVVDTQYF. The CDR3 nucleotides read TGTGCCAGCAGCTTAGCCGTCGTGGATACGCAGTATTTT. The V call is TRBV11-3, the J call TRBJ2-3, with D hard to call. The V end was cut by 1 base, the J end by 6 bases, with 8 bases between. Germline CDR1 reads SGHNT; CDR2 reads YENEEA. This CDR3 spans 13 amino acids.